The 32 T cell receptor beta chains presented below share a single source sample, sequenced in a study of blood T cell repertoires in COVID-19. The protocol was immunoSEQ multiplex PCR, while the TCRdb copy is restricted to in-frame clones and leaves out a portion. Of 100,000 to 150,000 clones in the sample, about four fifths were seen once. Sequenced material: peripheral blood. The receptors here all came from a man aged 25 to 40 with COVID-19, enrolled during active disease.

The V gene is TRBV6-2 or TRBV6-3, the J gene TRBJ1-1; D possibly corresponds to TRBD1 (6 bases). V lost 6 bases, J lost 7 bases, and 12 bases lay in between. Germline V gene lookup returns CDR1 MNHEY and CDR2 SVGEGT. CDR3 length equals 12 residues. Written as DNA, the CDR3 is TGTGCCAGCAGCACCGGGACATTTGAAGCTTTCTTT. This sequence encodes CASSTGTFEAFF.

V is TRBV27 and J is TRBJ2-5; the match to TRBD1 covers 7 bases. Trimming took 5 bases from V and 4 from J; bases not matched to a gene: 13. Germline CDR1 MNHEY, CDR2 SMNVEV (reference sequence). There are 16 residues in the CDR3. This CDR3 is CASSGGLYRGAETQYF. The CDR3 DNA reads TGTGCCAGCAGTGGGGGTTTATACAGGGGAGCAGAGACCCAGTACTTC.

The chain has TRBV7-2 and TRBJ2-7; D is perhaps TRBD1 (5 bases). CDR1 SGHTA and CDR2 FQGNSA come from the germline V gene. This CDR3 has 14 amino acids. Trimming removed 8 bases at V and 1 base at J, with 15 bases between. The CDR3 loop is CASGVTAKSYEQYF. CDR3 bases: TGTGCCAGCGGGGTGACAGCAAAATCCTACGAGCAGTACTTC. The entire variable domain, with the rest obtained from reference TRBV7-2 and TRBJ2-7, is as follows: GAGVSQSPSNKVTEKGKDVELRCDPISGHTALYWYRQSLGQGLEFLIYFQGNSAPDKSGLPSDRFSAERTGGSVSTLTIQRTQQEDSAVYLCASGVTAKSYEQYFGPGTRLTVT.

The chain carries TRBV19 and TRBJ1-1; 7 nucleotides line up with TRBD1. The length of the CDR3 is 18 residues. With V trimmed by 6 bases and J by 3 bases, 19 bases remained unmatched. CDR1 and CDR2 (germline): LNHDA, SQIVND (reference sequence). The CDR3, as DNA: TGTGCCAGTAGCCACCCGACAGGGAGGACCTTCGTTCACACTGAAGCTTTCTTT. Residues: CASSHPTGRTFVHTEAFF.

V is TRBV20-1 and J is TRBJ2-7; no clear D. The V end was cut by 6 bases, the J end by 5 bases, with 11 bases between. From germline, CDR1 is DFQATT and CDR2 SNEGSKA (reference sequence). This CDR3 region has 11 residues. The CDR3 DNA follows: TGCAGTGCAGATGACACAGACGAGCAGTACTTC. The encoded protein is CSADDTDEQYF.

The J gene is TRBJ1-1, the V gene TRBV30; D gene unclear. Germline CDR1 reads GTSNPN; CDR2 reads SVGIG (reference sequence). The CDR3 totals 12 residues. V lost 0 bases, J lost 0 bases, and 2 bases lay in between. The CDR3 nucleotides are TGTGCCTGGAGTGTTATGAACACTGAAGCTTTCTTT. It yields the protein CAWSVMNTEAFF.

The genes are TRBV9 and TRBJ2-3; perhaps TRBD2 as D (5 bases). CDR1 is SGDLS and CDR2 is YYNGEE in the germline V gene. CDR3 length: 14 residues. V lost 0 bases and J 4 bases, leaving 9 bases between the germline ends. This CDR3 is CASSVVGSADTQYF. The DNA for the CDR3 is TGTGCCAGCAGCGTAGTCGGTAGCGCAGATACGCAGTATTTT.

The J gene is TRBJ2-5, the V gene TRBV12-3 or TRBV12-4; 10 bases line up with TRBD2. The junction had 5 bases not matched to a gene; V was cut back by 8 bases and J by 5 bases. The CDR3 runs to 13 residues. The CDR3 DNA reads TGTGCCAGCGGTCTAGCGGGAGACGAGACCCAGTACTTC. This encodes CASGLAGDETQYF.

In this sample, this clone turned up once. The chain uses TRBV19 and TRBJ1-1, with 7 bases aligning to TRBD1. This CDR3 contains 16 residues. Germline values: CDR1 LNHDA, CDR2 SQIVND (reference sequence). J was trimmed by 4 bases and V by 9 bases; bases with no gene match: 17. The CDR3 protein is CASQQGVPLRGTEAFF. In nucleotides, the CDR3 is TGTGCCAGCCAGCAGGGGGTACCGCTGCGGGGCACTGAAGCTTTCTTT. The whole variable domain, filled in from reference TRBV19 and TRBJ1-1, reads DGGITQSPKYLFRKEGQNVTLSCEQNLNHDAMYWYRQDPGQGLRLIYYSQIVNDFQKGDIAEGYSVSREKKESFPLTVTSAQKNPTAFYLCASQQGVPLRGTEAFFGQGTRLTVV.

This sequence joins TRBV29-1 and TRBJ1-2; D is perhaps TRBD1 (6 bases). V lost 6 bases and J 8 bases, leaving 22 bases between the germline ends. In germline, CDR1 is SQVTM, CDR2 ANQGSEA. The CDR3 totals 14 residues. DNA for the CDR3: TGCAGCGTGCGGGGGACAAATTTACTAAGGGGCTACACCTTC. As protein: CSVRGTNLLRGYTF. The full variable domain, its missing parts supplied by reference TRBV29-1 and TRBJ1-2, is SAVISQKPSRDICQRGTSLTIQCQVDSQVTMMFWYRQQPGQSLTLIATANQGSEATYESGFVIDKFPISRPNLTFSTLTVSNMSPEDSSIYLCSVRGTNLLRGYTFGSGTRLTVV.

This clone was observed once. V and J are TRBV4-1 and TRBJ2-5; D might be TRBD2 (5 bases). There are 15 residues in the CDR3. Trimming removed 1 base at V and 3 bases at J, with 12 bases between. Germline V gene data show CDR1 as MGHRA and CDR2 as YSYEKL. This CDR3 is CASSQVGTGKETQYF. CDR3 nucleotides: TGCGCCAGCAGCCAAGTCGGTACGGGGAAAGAGACCCAGTACTTC.

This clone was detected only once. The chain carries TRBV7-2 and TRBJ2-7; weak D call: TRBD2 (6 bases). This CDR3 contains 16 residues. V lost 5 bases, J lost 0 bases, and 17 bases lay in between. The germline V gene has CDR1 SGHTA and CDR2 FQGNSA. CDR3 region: CASSPGLGRDSYEQYF. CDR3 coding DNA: TGTGCCAGCAGCCCGGGACTGGGCCGAGACTCCTACGAGCAGTACTTC.

CDR3 sequence: CASSFGQNQPQHF. DNA for the CDR3: TGTGCCAGCAGTTTTGGCCAAAATCAGCCCCAGCATTTT. The chain carries TRBV12-3 or TRBV12-4 and TRBJ1-5, with D unresolved. The CDR3 spans 13 residues. Trimming cost V 3 bases and J 4 bases, with 7 bases left between them.

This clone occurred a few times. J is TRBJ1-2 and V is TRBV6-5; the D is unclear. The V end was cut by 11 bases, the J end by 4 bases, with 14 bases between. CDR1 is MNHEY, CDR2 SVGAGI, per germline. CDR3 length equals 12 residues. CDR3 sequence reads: CASRETSYGYTF. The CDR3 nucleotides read TGTGCCTCCCGGGAGACCTCCTATGGCTACACCTTC.

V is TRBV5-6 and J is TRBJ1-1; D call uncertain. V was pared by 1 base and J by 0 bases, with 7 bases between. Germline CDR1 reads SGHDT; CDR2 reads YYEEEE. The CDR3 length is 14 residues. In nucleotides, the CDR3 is TGTGCCAGCAGCTTGTGGGCGATGAACACTGAAGCTTTCTTT. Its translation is CASSLWAMNTEAFF.

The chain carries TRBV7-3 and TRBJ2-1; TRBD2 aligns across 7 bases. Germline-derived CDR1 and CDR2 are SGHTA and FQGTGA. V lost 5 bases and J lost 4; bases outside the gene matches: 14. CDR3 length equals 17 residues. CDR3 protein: CASSPRGPSGKYNEQFF. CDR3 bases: TGTGCCAGCAGCCCCCGCGGTCCTAGCGGAAAATACAATGAGCAGTTCTTC.

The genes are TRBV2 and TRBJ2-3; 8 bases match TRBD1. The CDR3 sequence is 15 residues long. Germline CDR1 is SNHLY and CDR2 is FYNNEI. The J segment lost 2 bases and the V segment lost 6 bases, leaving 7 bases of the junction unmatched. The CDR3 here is CASRAGTGYTDTQYF. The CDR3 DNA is TGTGCCAGCAGGGCCGGGACAGGTTACACAGATACGCAGTATTTT.

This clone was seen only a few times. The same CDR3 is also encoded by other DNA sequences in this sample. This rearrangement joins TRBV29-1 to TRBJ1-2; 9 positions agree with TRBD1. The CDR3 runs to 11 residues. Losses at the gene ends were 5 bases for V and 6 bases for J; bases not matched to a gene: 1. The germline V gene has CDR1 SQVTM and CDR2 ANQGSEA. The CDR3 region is CSVRTGDGYTF. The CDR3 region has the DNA TGCAGCGTTCGGACAGGGGATGGCTACACCTTC.

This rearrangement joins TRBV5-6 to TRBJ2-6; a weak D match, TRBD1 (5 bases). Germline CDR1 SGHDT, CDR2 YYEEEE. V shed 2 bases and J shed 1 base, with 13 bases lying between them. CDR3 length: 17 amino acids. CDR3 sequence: CASSFPFTGSGANVLTF. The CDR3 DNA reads TGTGCCAGCAGCTTCCCTTTCACAGGTTCTGGGGCCAACGTCCTGACTTTC.

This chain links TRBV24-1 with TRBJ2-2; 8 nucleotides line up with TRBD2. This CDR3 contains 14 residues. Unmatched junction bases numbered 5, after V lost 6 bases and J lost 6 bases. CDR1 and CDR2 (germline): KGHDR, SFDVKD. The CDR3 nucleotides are TGTGCCACCAGTTCCGGGAGGGCCCCCGGGGAGCTGTTTTTT. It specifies CATSSGRAPGELFF.

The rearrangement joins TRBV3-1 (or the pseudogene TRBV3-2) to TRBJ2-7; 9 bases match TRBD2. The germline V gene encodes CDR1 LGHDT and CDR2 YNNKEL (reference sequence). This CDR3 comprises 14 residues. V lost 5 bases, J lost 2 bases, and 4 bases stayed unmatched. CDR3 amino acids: CASSSRLAAYEQYF. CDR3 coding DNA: TGTGCCAGCAGCTCCCGACTAGCGGCCTACGAGCAGTACTTC.

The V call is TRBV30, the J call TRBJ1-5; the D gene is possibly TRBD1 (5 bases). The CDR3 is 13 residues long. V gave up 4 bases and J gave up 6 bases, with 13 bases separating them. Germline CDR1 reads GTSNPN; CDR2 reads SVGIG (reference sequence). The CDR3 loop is CAWTLGRGQPQHF. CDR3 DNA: TGTGCCTGGACCCTGGGAAGGGGTCAGCCCCAGCATTTT.

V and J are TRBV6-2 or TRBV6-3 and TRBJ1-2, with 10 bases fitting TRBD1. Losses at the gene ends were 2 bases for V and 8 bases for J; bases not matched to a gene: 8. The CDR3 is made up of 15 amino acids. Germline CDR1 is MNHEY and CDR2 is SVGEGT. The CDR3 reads CASSYRTGTGDGYTF. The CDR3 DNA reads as TGTGCCAGCAGTTACCGGACCGGGACAGGGGACGGCTACACCTTC.

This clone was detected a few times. CDR3 sequence reads: CASSQSVLGNYNEQFF. CDR3 in DNA: TGCGCCAGCAGTCAATCGGTTCTGGGCAACTACAATGAGCAGTTCTTC. This chain uses TRBV23-1 with TRBJ2-1; D not resolved. TRBV23-1 belongs to the ORF category, with a function that is uncertain. CDR3 length equals 16 residues. V was pared by 0 bases and J by 3 bases, with 12 bases between.

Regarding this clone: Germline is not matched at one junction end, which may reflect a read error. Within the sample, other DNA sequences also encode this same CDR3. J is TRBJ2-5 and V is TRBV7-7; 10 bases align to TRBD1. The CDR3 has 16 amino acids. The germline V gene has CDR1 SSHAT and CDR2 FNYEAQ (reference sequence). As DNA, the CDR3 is TGTGCTAGCAGCTTAGGGACAGGGGCACTCCAAGAGACCCAGTACTTC. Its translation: CASSLGTGALQETQYF.

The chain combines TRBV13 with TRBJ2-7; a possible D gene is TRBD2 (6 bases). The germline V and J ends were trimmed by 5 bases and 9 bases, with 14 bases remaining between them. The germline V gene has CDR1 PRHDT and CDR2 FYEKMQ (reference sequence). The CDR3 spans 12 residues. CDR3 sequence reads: CASSSVGGLQYF. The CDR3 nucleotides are TGTGCCAGCAGCAGCGTCGGGGGATTGCAGTACTTC.

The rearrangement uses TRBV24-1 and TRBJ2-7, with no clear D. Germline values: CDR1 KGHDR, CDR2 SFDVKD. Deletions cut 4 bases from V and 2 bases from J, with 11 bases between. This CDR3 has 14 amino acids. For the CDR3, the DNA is TGTGCCACCAGTGACCCCAGCGAGCCCTACGAGCAGTACTTC. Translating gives CATSDPSEPYEQYF.

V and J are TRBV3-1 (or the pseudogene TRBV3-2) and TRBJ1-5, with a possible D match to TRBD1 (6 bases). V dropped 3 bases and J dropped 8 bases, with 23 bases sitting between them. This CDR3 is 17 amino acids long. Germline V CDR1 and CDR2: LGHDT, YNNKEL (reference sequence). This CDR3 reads CASSHGGGARVEKPQHF. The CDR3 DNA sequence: TGTGCCAGCAGCCACGGGGGGGGCGCTCGGGTAGAAAAGCCCCAGCATTTT.

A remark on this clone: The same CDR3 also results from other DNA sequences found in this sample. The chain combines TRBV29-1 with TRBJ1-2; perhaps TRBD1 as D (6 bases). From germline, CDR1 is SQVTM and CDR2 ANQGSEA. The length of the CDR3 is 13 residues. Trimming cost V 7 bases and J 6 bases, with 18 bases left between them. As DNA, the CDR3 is TGCAGCGCTACTAAACAGGGTTTGAATGGCTACACCTTC. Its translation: CSATKQGLNGYTF. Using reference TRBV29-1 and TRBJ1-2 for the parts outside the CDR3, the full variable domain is SAVISQKPSRDICQRGTSLTIQCQVDSQVTMMFWYRQQPGQSLTLIATANQGSEATYESGFVIDKFPISRPNLTFSTLTVSNMSPEDSSIYLCSATKQGLNGYTFGSGTRLTVV.

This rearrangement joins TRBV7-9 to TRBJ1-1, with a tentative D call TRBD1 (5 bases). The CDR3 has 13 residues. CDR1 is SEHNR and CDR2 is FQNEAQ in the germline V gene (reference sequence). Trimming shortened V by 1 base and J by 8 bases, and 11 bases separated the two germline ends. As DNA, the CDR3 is TGTGCCAGCAGCTTAGGGGCTAGGACAGAAGCTTTCTTT. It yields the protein CASSLGARTEAFF.

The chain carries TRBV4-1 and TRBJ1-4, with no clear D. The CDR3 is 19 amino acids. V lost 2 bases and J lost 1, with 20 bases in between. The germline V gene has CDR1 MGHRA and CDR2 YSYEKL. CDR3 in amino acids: CASSQQSVAVPLTNEKLFF. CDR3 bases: TGCGCCAGCAGCCAACAGTCCGTCGCAGTTCCCCTAACTAATGAAAAACTGTTTTTT.

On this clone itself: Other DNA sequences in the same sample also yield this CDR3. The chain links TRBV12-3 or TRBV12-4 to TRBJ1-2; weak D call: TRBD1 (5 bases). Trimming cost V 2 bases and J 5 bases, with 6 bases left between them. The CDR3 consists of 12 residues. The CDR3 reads CASSLRGYGYTF. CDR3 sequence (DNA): TGTGCCAGCAGTTTAAGGGGATATGGCTACACCTTC.